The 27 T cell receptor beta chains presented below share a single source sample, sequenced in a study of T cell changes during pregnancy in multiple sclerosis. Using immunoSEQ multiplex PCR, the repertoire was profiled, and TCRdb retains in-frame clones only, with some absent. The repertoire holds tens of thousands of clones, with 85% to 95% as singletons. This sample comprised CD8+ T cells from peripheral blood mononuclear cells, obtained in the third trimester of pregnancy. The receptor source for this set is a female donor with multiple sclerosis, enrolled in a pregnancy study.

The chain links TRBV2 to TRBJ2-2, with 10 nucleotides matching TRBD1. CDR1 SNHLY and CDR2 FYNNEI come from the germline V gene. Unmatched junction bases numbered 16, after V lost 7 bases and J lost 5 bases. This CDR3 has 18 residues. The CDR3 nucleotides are TGTGCCAGCACGGTCGGCCGGGACAGGGGTTCCCGAACCGGGGAGCTGTTTTTT. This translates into CASTVGRDRGSRTGELFF.

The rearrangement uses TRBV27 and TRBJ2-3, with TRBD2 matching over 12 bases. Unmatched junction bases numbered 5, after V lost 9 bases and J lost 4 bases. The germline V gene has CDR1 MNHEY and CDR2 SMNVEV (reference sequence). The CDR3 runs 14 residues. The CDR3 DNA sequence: TGTGCCAGTCAAGGACTAGCGGGACCAGATACGCAGTATTTT. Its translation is CASQGLAGPDTQYF.

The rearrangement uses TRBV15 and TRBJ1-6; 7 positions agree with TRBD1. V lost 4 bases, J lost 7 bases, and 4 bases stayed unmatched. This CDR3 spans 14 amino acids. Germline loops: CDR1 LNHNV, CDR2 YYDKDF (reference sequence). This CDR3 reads CATSKGTENSPLHF. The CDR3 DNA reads TGTGCCACCAGCAAAGGGACAGAAAATTCACCCCTCCACTTT.

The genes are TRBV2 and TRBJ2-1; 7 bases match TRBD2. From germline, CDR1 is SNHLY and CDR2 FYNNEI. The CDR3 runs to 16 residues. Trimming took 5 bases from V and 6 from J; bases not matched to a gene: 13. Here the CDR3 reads CASSPPSGLMGNEQFF. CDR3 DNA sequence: TGTGCCAGCAGTCCTCCTAGCGGCCTGATGGGCAATGAGCAGTTCTTC.

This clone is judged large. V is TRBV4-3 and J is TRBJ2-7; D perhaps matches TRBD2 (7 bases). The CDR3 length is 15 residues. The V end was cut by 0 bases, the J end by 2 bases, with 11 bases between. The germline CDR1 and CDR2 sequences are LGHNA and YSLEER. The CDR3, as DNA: TGCGCCAGCAGCCAAGAATCGGGGGGCGCCTACGAGCAGTACTTC. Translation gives CASSQESGGAYEQYF.

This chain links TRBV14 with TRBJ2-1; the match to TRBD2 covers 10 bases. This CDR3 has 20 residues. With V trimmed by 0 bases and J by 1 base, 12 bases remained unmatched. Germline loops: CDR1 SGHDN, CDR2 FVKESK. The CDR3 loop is CASSQDGTSAGWASYNEQFF. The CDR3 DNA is TGTGCCAGCAGCCAAGATGGGACTAGCGCCGGGTGGGCATCCTACAATGAGCAGTTCTTC.

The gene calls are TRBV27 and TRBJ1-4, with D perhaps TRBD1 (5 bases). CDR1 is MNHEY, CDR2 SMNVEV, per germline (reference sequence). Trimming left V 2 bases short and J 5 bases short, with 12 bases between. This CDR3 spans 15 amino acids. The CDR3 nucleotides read TGTGCCAGCAGTTTAAGACAGCCCGTCAATGAAAAACTGTTTTTT. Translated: CASSLRQPVNEKLFF.

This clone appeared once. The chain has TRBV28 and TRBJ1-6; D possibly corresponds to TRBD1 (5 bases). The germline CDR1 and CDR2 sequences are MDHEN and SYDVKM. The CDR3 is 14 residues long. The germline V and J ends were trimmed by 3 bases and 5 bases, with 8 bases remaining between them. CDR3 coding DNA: TGTGCCAGCAGTTTGGTAGGGGATAATTCACCCCTCCACTTT. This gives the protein CASSLVGDNSPLHF.

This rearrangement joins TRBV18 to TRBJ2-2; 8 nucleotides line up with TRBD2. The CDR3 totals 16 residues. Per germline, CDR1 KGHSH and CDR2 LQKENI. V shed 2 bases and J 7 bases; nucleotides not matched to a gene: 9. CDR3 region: CASSPEYGGANGELFF. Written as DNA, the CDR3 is TGTGCCAGCTCACCAGAATACGGGGGGGCCAACGGGGAGCTGTTTTTT.

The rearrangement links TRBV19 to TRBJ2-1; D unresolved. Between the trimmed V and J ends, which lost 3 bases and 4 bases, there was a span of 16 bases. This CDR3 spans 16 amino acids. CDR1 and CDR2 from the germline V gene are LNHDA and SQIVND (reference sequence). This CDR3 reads CASSMSPGGGYNEQFF. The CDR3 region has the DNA TGTGCCAGTAGTATGTCTCCCGGCGGCGGTTACAATGAGCAGTTCTTC.

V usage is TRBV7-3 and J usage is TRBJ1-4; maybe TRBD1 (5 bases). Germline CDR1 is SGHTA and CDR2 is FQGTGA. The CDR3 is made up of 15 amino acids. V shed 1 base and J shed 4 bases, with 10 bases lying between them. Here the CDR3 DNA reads TGTGCCAGCAGCTTAATGGGGGGGGATAATGAAAAACTGTTTTTT. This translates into CASSLMGGDNEKLFF.

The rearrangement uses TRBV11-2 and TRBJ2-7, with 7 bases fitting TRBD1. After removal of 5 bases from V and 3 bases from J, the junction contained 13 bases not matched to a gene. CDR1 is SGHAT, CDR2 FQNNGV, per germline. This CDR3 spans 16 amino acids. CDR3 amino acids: CASSRLQGTEVYEQYF. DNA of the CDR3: TGTGCCAGCAGCCGATTGCAAGGGACAGAGGTCTACGAGCAGTACTTC.

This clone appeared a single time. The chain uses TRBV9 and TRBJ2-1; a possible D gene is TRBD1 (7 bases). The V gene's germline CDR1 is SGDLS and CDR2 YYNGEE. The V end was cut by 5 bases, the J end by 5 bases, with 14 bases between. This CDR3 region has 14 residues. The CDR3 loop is CASRGGTANNEQFF. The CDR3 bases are TGTGCCAGCAGAGGGGGGACAGCAAACAATGAGCAGTTCTTC.

CDR3 in amino acids: CASSEGLATYNEQFF. CDR3 coding DNA: TGTGCCAGCAGTGAGGGACTAGCGACCTACAATGAGCAGTTCTTC. V is TRBV6-1 and J is TRBJ2-1, with 10 bases lining up with TRBD2. This CDR3 has 15 residues. V shed 3 bases, J shed 2 bases, and the junction held 1 base outside the gene matches. Germline CDR1 and CDR2: MNHNS and SASEGT.

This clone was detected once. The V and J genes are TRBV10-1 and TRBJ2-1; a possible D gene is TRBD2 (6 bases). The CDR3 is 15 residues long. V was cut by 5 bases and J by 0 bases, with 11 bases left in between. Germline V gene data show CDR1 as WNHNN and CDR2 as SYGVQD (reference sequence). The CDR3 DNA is TGCGCCAGCAGTCGGGACTTCAACTCCTACAATGAGCAGTTCTTC. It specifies CASSRDFNSYNEQFF.

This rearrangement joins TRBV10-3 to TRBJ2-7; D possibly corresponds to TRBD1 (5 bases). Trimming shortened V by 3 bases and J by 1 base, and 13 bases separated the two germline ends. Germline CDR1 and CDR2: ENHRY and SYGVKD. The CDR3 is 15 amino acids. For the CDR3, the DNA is TGTGCCATCAGTGACCCCCTAACAGGTTCCTACGAGCAGTACTTC. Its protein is CAISDPLTGSYEQYF.

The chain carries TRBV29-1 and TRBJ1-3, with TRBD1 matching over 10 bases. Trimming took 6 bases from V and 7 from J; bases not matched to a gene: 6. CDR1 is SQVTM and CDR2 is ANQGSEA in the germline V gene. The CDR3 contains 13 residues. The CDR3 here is CSVALDRGNTIYF. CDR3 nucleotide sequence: TGCAGCGTCGCCTTGGACAGGGGGAACACCATATATTTT.

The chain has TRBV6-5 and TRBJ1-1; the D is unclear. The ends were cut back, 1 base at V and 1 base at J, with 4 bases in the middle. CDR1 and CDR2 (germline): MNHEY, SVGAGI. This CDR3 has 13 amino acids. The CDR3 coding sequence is TGTGCCAGCAGTTACTATAAGAACACTGAAGCTTTCTTT. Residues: CASSYYKNTEAFF.

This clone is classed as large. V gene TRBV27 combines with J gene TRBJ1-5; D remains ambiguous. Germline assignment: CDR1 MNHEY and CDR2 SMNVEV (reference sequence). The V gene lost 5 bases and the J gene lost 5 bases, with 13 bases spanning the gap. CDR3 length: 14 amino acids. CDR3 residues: CASSLSLNYQPQHF. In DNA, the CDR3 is TGTGCCAGCAGTCTCTCACTAAACTATCAGCCCCAGCATTTT.

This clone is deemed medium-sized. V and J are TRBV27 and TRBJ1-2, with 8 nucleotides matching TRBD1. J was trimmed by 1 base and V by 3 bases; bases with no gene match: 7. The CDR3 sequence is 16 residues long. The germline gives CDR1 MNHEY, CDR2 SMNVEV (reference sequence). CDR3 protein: CASSFGRTGHNYGYTF. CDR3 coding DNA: TGTGCCAGCAGTTTTGGGCGGACAGGGCATAACTATGGCTACACCTTC.

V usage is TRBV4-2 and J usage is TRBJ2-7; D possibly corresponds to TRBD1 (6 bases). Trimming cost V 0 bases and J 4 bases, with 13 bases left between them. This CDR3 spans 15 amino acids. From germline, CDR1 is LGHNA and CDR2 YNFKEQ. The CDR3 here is CASSQDKTGSYEQYF. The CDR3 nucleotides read TGTGCCAGCAGCCAAGATAAAACAGGGTCTTACGAGCAGTACTTC.

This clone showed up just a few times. The chain's CDR3 is CASSQDRGRGYYGYTF. The CDR3 DNA sequence: TGCGCCAGCAGCCAAGATCGTGGCAGGGGATACTATGGCTACACCTTC. The rearrangement joins TRBV4-3 to TRBJ1-2, with a tentative D call TRBD1 (6 bases). Trimming took 0 bases from V and 3 from J, leaving 14 bases between them. The CDR3 spans 16 residues. CDR1 and CDR2 (germline): LGHNA, YSLEER.

As DNA, the CDR3 is TGTGCCAGCAGCCCTCTCACGGGGTACGAGCAGTACTTC. Residues: CASSPLTGYEQYF. The gene calls are TRBV7-3 and TRBJ2-7; tentatively, D is TRBD2 (5 bases). Germline V gene lookup returns CDR1 SGHTA and CDR2 FQGTGA. This CDR3 region has 13 residues. The V gene lost 5 bases and the J gene lost 4 bases, with 12 bases spanning the gap.

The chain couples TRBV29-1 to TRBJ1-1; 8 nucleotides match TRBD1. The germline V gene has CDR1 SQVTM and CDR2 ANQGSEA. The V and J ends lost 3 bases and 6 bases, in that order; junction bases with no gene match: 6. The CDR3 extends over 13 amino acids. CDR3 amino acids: CSVETGDHAEAFF. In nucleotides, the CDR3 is TGCAGCGTTGAGACAGGGGATCATGCTGAAGCTTTCTTT.

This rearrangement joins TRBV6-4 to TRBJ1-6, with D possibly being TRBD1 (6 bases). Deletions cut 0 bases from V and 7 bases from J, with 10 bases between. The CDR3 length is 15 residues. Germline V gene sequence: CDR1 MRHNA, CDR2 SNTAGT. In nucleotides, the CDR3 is TGTGCCAGCAGTGACTCGTCAACAGGGAATTCACCCCTCCACTTT. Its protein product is CASSDSSTGNSPLHF.

CDR3 in amino acids: CASSLVAGTSNEQFF. The CDR3 nucleotides are TGTGCCAGCAGCTTGGTTGCGGGAACTAGCAATGAGCAGTTCTTC. The chain has TRBV5-8 and TRBJ2-1; D may be TRBD2 (6 bases). The germline V and J ends were trimmed by 0 bases and 6 bases, with 13 bases remaining between them. The CDR3 is made up of 15 amino acids. Germline V gene sequence: CDR1 SGHTS, CDR2 YDEGEE.

CDR3 bases: TGTGCCAGCAGTCCATTCAACACTGAAGCTTTCTTT. It translates to CASSPFNTEAFF. This chain joins TRBV28 and TRBJ1-1; D call uncertain. Germline CDR1 is MDHEN and CDR2 is SYDVKM. V lost 5 bases, J lost 2 bases, and 6 bases lay in between. The CDR3 contains 12 residues.